Sequencing of this T cell receptor (beta chain) was carried out in a study of T cells in Graves' hyperthyroidism and ophthalmopathy. The study's findings and limits: Blood also showed most of the thyroid clonotypes that were expanded above 0.001.

The CDR3 contains 14 residues. The germline gives CDR1 DFQATT, CDR2 SNEGSKA (reference sequence). Trimming pared 0 bases from V and 5 bases from J, leaving 11 bases between. For this clonotype: Antigen: not known.

A NOSPECS grade of at least 4, a Clinical Activity Score of at least 3 and duration under 3 months were recorded in ophthalmopathy patients. Thyroid ultrasound and orbital computed tomography, with clinical symptoms and serum thyroxine and TRAb, informed diagnoses. Amplified TCR beta CDR3 regions came from RNA transcripts. TCR CDR3 underwent first-round RT-PCR with the HTBI primer set. TCRdb re-analysed the multiplex PCR reads in MiXCR, keeping a single row per CDR3 protein. In the table there are about 640,000 distinct CDR3 sequences, about 20% of which are singletons. Input material: blood. This sequence was found in a man younger than 45 with Graves' ophthalmopathy. This chain links TRBV20-1 with TRBJ2-1, with a possible D match to TRBD2 (5 bases). The CDR3 is CSARDGGFNNEQFF. In DNA, the CDR3 is TGCAGTGCTAGAGACGGCGGGTTTAACAATGAGCAGTTCTTC.